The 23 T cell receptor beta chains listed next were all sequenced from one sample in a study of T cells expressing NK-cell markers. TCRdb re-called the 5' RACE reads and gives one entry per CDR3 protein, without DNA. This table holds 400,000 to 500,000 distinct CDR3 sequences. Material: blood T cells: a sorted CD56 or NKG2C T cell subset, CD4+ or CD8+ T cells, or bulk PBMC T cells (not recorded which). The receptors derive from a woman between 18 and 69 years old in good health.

This CDR3 reads CATGSPAEAFF. V and J are TRBV6-6 and TRBJ1-1; no DNA is available, so the TRBD1 call from TCRdb remains unchecked. The CDR3 sequence is 11 residues long. CDR1 and CDR2 from the germline V gene are MNHNY and SVGAGI (reference sequence).

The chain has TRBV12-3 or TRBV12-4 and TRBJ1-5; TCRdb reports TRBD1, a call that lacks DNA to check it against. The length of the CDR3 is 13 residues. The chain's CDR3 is CASSLHRGAPQHF.

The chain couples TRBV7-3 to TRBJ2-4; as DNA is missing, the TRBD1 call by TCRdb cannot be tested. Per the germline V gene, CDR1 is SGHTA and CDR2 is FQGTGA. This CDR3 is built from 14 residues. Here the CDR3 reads CASSLRRQGARIWF. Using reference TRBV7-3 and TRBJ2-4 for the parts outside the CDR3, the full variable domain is GAGVSQTPSNKVTEKGKYVELRCDPISGHTALYWYRQSLGQGPEFLIYFQGTGAADDSGLPNDRFFAVRPEGSVSTLKIQRTERGDSAVYLCASSLRRQGARIWFGAGTRLSVL.

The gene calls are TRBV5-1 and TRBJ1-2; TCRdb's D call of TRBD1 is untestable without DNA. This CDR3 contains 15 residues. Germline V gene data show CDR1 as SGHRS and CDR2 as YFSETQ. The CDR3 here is CASSTRRTGYGGYTF.

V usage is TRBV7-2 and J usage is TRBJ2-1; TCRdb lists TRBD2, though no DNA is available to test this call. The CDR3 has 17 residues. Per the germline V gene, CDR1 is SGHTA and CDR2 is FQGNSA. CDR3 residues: CASSASGGRPSYNEQFF.

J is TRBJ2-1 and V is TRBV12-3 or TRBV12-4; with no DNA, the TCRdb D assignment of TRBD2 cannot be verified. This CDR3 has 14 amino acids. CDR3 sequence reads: CASRTSGGANEQFF.

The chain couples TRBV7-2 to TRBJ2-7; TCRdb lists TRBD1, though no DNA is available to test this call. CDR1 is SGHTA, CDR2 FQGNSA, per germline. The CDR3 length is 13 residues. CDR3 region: CASSSPDRYEQYF.

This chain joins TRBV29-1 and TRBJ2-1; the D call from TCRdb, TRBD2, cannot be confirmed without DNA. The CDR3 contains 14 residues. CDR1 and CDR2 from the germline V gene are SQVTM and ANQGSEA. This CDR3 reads CSVVPGPGGNEQFF.

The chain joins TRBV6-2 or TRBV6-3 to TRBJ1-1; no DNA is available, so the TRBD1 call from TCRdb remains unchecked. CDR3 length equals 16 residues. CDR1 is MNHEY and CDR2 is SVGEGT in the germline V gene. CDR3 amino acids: CASRPETGGWGTEAFF.

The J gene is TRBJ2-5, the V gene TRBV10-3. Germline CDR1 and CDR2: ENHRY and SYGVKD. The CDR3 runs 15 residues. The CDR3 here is CAISESWGNQETQYF.

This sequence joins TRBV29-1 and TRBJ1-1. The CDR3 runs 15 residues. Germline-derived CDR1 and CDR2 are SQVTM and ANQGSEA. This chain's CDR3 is CSVDGPIPRNTEAFF.

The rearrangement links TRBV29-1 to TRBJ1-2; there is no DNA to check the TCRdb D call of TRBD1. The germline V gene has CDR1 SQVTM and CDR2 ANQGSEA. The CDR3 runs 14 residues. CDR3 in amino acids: CSVDGGPGGYGYTF.

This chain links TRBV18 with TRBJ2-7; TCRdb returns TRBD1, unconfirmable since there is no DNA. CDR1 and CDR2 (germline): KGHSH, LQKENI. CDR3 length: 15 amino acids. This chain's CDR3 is CASSPRDTPSYEQYF.

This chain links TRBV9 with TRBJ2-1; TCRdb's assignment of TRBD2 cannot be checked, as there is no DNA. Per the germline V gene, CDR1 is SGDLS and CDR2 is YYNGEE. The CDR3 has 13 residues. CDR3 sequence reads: CASSVAGPNEQFF.

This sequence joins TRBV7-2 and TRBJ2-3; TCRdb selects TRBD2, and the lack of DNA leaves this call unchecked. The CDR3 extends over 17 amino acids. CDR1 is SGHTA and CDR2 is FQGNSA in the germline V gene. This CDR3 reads CASSPGTSGGLADTQYF. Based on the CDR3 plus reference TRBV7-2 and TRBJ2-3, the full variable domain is GAGVSQSPSNKVTEKGKDVELRCDPISGHTALYWYRQSLGQGLEFLIYFQGNSAPDKSGLPSDRFSAERTGGSVSTLTIQRTQQEDSAVYLCASSPGTSGGLADTQYFGPGTRLTVL.

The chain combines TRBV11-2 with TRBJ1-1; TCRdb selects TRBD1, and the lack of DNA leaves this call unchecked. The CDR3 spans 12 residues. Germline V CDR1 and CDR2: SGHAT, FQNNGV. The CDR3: CATPGRYTEAFF.

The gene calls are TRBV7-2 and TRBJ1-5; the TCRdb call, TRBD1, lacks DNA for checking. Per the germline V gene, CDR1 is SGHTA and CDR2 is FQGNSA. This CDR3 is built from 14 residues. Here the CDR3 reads CASSFPGQNQPQHF.

This chain's CDR3 is CSAPVDTDTQYF. This chain links TRBV20-1 with TRBJ2-3. The CDR3 loop spans 12 amino acids. CDR1 is DFQATT and CDR2 is SNEGSKA in the germline V gene (reference sequence).

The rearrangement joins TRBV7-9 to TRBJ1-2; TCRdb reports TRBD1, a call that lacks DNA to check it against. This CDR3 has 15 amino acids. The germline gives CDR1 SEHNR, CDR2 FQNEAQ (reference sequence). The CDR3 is CASSGLGAYDYGYTF.

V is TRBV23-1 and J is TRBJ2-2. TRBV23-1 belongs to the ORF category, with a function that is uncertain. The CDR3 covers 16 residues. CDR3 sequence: CASSQSERKNTGELFF.

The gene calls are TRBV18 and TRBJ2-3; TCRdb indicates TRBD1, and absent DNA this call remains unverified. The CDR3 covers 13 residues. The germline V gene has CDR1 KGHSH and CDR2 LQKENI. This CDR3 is CASSIPGEDTQYF.

The CDR3 protein is CASTLGPGRETQYF. This chain joins TRBV7-2 and TRBJ2-5; TCRdb indicates TRBD1, and absent DNA this call remains unverified. Germline V gives CDR1 SGHTA, CDR2 FQGNSA. The CDR3 is made up of 14 amino acids.

This CDR3 is CATSTGGHGYSFF. The V call is TRBV24-1, the J call TRBJ1-4; TCRdb names TRBD1, which stays unverified in the absence of DNA. Germline CDR1 KGHDR, CDR2 SFDVKD. The CDR3 is 13 residues long.